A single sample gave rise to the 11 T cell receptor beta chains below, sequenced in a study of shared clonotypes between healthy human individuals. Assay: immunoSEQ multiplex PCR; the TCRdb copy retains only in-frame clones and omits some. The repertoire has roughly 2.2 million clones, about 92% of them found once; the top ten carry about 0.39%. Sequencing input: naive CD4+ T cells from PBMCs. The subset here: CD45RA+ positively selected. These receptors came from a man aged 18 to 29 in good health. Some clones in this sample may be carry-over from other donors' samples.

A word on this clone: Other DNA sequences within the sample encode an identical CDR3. CDR3 bases: TGTGCCAGCAGCTTCAGTTCCTACGAGCAGTACTTC. This gives the protein CASSFSSYEQYF. This rearrangement joins TRBV5-8 to TRBJ2-7, with D unclear. The CDR3 spans 12 residues. Deletions cut 2 bases from V and 1 base from J, with 4 bases between. The germline V gene encodes CDR1 SGHTS and CDR2 YDEGEE.

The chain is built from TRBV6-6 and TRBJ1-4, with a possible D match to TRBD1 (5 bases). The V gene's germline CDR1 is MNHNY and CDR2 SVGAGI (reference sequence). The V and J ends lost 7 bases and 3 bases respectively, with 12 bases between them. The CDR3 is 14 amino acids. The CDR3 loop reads CASTPGGANEKLFF. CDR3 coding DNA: TGTGCCAGCACTCCGGGGGGAGCTAATGAAAAACTGTTTTTT.

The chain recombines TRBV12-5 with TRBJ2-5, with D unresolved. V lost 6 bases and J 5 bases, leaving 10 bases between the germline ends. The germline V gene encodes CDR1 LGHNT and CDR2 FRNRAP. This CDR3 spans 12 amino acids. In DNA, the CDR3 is TGTGCTAGTGGCGCATATCGGGAGACCCAGTACTTC. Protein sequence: CASGAYRETQYF. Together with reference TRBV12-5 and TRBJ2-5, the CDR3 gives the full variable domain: DARVTQTPRHKVTEMGQEVTMRCQPILGHNTVFWYRQTMMQGLELLAYFRNRAPLDDSGMPKDRFSAEMPDATLATLKIQPSEPRDSAVYFCASGAYRETQYFGPGTRLLVL.

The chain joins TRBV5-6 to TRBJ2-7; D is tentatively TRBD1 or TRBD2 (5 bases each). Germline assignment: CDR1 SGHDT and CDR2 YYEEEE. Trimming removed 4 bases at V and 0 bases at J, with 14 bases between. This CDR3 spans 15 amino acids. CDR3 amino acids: CASSGGPHHSYEQYF. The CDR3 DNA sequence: TGTGCCAGCAGCGGGGGACCGCACCACTCCTACGAGCAGTACTTC.

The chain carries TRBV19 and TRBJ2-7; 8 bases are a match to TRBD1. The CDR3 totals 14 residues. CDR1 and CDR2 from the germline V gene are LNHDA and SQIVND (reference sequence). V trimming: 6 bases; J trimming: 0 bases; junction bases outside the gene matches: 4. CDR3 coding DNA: TGTGCCAGTAGGTCAGGGGGCAGCTCCTACGAGCAGTACTTC. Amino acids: CASRSGGSSYEQYF.

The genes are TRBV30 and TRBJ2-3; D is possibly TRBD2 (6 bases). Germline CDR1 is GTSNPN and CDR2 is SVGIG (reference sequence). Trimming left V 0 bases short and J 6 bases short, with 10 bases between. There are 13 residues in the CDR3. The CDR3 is CAWSVGLADTQYF. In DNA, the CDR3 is TGTGCCTGGAGTGTAGGGCTAGCGGATACGCAGTATTTT. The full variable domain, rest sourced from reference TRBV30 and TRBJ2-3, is SQTIHQWPATLVQPVGSPLSLECTVEGTSNPNLYWYRQAAGRGLQLLFYSVGIGQISSEVPQNLSASRPQDRQFILSSKKLLLSDSGFYLCAWSVGLADTQYFGPGTRLTVL.

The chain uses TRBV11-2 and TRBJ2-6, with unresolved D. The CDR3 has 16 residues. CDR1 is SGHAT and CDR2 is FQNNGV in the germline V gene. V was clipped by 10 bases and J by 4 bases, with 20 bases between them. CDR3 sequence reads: CAISGSRLSGANVLTF. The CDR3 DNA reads TGTGCCATTTCCGGGTCTAGGCTATCCGGGGCCAACGTCCTGACTTTC.

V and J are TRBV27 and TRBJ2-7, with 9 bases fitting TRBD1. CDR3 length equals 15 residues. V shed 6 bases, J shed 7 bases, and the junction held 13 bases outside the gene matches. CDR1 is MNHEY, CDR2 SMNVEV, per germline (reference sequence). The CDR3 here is CASRSPGQGLREQYF. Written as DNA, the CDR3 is TGTGCCAGCAGATCCCCGGGACAGGGCTTGCGGGAGCAGTACTTC.

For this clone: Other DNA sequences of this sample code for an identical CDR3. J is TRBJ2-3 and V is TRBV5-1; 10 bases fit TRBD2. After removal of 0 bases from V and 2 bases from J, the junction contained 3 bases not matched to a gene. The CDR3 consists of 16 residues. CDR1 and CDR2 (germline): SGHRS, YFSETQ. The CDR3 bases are TGCGCCAGCAGCTTGGGAACTAGCGGGACCACAGATACGCAGTATTTT. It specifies CASSLGTSGTTDTQYF.

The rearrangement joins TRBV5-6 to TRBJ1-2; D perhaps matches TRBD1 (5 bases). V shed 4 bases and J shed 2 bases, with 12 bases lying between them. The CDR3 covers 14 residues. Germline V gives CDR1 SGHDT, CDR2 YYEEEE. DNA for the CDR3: TGTGCCAGCAGCCCAGACGACAGAAACTATGGCTACACCTTC. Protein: CASSPDDRNYGYTF.

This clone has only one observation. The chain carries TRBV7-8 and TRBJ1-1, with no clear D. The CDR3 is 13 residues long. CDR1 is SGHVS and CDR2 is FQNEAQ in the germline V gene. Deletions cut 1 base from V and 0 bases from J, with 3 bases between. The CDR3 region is CASSLGMNTEAFF. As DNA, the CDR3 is TGTGCCAGCAGCTTAGGGATGAACACTGAAGCTTTCTTT.